This is a list of T cell receptor beta chains from one sample in a study of identical twins. MiXCR, applied by TCRdb to the 5' RACE reads, yields one record per CDR3 protein. The repertoire has some 730,000 distinct CDR3 sequences, roughly 18% of them found once; the top ten carry around 13%. These data were also filed under a second study, of T cells expressing NK-cell markers.

Sequencing was performed on PBMCs. These TCRs come from a woman aged 18-35 years in good health. Both conserved end residues are part of each CDR3. Each record gives: clone size, J gene, D gene, V gene, CDR3 protein, CDR3 DNA. D genes are given only for firm matches. Clone size appears in some rows only: once, few, many, or a class for an expanded clone.

clone_size: few
j_call: TRBJ1-3
d_call: -
v_call: TRBV12-3/TRBV12-4
cdr3_aa: CASSLRWGSGNTIYF
cdr3_nt: TGTGCCAGCAGTTTAAGGTGGGGTTCTGGAAACACCATATATTTT

clone_size: -
j_call: TRBJ2-7
d_call: -
v_call: TRBV21-1
cdr3_aa: CASSKIGAGLGEQYF
cdr3_nt: TGTGCCAGCAGCAAAATCGGGGCAGGATTGGGCGAGCAGTACTTC

clone_size: -
j_call: TRBJ2-1
d_call: -
v_call: TRBV12-3/TRBV12-4
cdr3_aa: CASETEKYNEQFF
cdr3_nt: TGTGCCAGCGAGACAGAGAAATACAATGAGCAGTTCTTC

clone_size: few
j_call: TRBJ2-6
d_call: TRBD2
v_call: TRBV12-3/TRBV12-4
cdr3_aa: CASSPWTGGSGANVLTF
cdr3_nt: TGTGCCAGCAGTCCATGGACGGGGGGCTCTGGGGCCAACGTCCTGACTTTC

clone_size: -
j_call: TRBJ2-1
d_call: -
v_call: TRBV20-1
cdr3_aa: CSAVSGTGYYNEQFF
cdr3_nt: TGCAGTGCCGTCTCCGGGACTGGATATTACAATGAGCAGTTCTTC

clone_size: -
j_call: TRBJ2-7
d_call: -
v_call: TRBV5-1
cdr3_aa: CASSDLMSGDPYEQYF
cdr3_nt: TGCGCCAGCAGCGACTTGATGTCAGGGGACCCCTACGAGCAGTACTTC

clone_size: few
j_call: TRBJ2-1
d_call: -
v_call: TRBV20-1
cdr3_aa: CSATGDGDYNEQFF
cdr3_nt: TGCAGTGCTACCGGGGACGGAGACTACAATGAGCAGTTCTTC

clone_size: -
j_call: TRBJ2-7
d_call: -
v_call: TRBV15
cdr3_aa: CATSRNGYSSYEQYF
cdr3_nt: TGTGCCACCAGCCGTAATGGTTATTCCTCCTACGAGCAGTACTTC

clone_size: few
j_call: TRBJ2-7
d_call: -
v_call: TRBV12-3/TRBV12-4
cdr3_aa: CAVSGTSSYEQYF
cdr3_nt: TGTGCTGTCTCCGGGACATCTTCCTACGAGCAGTACTTC

clone_size: -
j_call: TRBJ1-5
d_call: -
v_call: TRBV12-3/TRBV12-4
cdr3_aa: CASSSGEFSQPQHF
cdr3_nt: TGTGCCAGCAGTTCGGGGGAGTTTAGTCAGCCCCAGCATTTT

clone_size: few
j_call: TRBJ2-7
d_call: TRBD1
v_call: TRBV9
cdr3_aa: CASSNDRGLNEQYF
cdr3_nt: TGTGCCAGCAGCAATGACAGGGGTCTCAACGAGCAGTACTTC

clone_size: -
j_call: TRBJ1-1
d_call: TRBD1
v_call: TRBV20-1
cdr3_aa: CSAVGGHTEAFF
cdr3_nt: TGCAGTGCTGTAGGGGGCCACACTGAAGCTTTCTTT

clone_size: few
j_call: TRBJ2-3
d_call: TRBD1
v_call: TRBV10-3
cdr3_aa: CAISVAGTATDTQYF
cdr3_nt: TGTGCCATCAGTGTAGCCGGGACAGCTACAGATACGCAGTATTTT

clone_size: few
j_call: TRBJ2-2
d_call: -
v_call: TRBV5-1
cdr3_aa: CASSFLEGAAGELFF
cdr3_nt: TGCGCCAGCAGCTTTTTGGAGGGGGCCGCCGGGGAGCTGTTTTTT

clone_size: -
j_call: TRBJ2-7
d_call: TRBD2
v_call: TRBV5-1
cdr3_aa: CASSPGGDYSYEQYF
cdr3_nt: TGCGCCAGCAGCCCTGGGGGGGACTACTCCTACGAGCAGTACTTC

clone_size: -
j_call: TRBJ2-1
d_call: TRBD2
v_call: TRBV29-1
cdr3_aa: CSVAGTTYNEQFF
cdr3_nt: TGCAGCGTCGCCGGGACTACCTACAATGAGCAGTTCTTC

clone_size: -
j_call: TRBJ2-5
d_call: -
v_call: TRBV9
cdr3_aa: CASSAVGGEETQYF
cdr3_nt: TGTGCCAGCAGTGCAGTGGGGGGAGAAGAGACCCAGTACTTC

clone_size: few
j_call: TRBJ2-7
d_call: -
v_call: TRBV10-1
cdr3_aa: CASGPATYEQYF
cdr3_nt: TGCGCCAGCGGACCGGCCACCTACGAGCAGTACTTC

clone_size: -
j_call: TRBJ2-3
d_call: -
v_call: TRBV20-1
cdr3_aa: CSASQAEDTQYF
cdr3_nt: TGCAGTGCTAGTCAGGCGGAAGATACGCAGTATTTT

clone_size: -
j_call: TRBJ1-2
d_call: TRBD1
v_call: TRBV11-2
cdr3_aa: CASSFNRGQNYGYTF
cdr3_nt: TGTGCCAGCAGCTTTAACAGGGGGCAGAACTATGGCTACACCTTC

clone_size: few
j_call: TRBJ2-3
d_call: -
v_call: TRBV29-1
cdr3_aa: CSVGPSNTQYF
cdr3_nt: TGCAGCGTGGGGCCTAGTAATACGCAGTATTTT

clone_size: many
j_call: TRBJ2-1
d_call: -
v_call: TRBV12-3/TRBV12-4
cdr3_aa: CASGGYNEQFF
cdr3_nt: TGTGCCAGCGGGGGTTACAATGAGCAGTTCTTC